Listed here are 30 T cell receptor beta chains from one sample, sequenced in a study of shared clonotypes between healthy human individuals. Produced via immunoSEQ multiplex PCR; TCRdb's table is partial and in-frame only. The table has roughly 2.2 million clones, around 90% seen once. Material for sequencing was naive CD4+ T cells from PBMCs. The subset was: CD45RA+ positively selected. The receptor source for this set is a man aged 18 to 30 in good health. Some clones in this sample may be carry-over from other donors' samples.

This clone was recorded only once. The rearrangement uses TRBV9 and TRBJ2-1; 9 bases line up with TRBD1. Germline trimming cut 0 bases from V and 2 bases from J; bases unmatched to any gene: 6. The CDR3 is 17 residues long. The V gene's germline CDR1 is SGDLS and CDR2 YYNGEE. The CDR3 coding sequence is TGTGCCAGCAGCGTAGCTCTATGGACAGGGGCCTACAATGAGCAGTTCTTC. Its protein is CASSVALWTGAYNEQFF.

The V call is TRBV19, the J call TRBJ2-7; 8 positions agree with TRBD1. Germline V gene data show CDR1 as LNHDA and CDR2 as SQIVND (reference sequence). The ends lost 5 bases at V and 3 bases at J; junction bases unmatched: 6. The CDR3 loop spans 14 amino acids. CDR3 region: CASSSQGANYEQYF. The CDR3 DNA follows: TGTGCCAGTAGTTCGCAGGGGGCTAACTACGAGCAGTACTTC.

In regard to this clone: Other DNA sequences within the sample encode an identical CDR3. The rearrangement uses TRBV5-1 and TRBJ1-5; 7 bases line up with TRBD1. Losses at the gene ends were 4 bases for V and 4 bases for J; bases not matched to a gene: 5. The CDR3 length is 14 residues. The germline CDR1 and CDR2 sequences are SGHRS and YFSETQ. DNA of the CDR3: TGCGCCAGCAGCCCGGGGACAGTTAATCAGCCCCAGCATTTT. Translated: CASSPGTVNQPQHF. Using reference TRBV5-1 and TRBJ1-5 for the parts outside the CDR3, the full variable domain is KAGVTQTPRYLIKTRGQQVTLSCSPISGHRSVSWYQQTPGQGLQFLFEYFSETQRNKGNFPGRFSGRQFSNSRSEMNVSTLELGDSALYLCASSPGTVNQPQHFGDGTRLSIL.

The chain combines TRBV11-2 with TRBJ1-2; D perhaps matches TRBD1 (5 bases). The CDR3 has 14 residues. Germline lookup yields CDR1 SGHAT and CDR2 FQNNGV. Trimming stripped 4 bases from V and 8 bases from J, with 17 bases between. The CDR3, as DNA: TGTGCCAGCAGCTCGGGACGGCCCTATGGGGGCTACACCTTC. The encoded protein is CASSSGRPYGGYTF.

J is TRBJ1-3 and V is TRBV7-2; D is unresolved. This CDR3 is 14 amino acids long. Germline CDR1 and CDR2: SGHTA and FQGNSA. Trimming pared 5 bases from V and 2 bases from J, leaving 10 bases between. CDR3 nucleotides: TGTGCCAGCAGCCCCGCCGTTACTGGAAACACCATATATTTT. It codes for CASSPAVTGNTIYF.

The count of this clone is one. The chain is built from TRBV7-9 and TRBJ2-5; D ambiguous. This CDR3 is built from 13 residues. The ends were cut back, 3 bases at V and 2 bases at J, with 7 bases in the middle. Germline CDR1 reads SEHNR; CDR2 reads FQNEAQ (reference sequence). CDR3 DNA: TGTGCCAGCAGCTTTGGGCATCAAGAGACCCAGTACTTC. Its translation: CASSFGHQETQYF.

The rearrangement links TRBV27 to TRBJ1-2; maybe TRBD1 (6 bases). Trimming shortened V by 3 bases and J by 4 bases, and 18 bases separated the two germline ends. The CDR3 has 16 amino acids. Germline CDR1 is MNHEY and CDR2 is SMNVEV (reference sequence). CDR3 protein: CASSLVFRGEAYGYTF. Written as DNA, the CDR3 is TGTGCCAGCAGTTTGGTATTCAGGGGCGAGGCCTATGGCTACACCTTC.

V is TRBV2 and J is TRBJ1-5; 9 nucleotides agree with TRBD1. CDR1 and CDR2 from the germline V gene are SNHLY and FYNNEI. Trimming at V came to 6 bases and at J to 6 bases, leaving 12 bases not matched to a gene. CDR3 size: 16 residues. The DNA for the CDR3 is TGTGCCAGCAGCACGGGGACAGGGAAAGGTGCTCAGCCCCAGCATTTT. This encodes CASSTGTGKGAQPQHF.

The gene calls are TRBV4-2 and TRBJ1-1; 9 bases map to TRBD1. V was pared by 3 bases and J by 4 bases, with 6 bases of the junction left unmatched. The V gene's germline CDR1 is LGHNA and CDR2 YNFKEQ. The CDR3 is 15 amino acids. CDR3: CASSQTGTGSTEAFF. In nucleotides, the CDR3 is TGTGCCAGCAGCCAGACCGGGACAGGGAGCACTGAAGCTTTCTTT.

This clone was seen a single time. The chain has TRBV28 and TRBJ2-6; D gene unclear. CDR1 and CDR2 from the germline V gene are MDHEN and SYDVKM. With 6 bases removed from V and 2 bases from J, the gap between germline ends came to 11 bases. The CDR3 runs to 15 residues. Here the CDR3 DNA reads TGTGCCAGCAGCCCCGCGTGGGCTGGGGCCAACGTCCTGACTTTC. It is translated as CASSPAWAGANVLTF.

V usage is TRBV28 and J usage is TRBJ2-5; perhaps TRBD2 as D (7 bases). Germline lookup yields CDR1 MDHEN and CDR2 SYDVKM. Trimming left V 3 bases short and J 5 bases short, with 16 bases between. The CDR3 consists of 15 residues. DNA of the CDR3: TGTGCCAGCAGTTTGGAGGGGGGGAAAGGGGAGACCCAGTACTTC. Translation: CASSLEGGKGETQYF.

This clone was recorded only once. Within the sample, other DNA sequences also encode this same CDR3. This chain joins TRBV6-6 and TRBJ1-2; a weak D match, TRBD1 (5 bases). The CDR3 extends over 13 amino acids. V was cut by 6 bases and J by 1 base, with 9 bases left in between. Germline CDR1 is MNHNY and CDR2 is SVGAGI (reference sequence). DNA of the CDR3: TGTGCCAGCAGCCTAGGGGATAACTATGGCTACACCTTC. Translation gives CASSLGDNYGYTF.

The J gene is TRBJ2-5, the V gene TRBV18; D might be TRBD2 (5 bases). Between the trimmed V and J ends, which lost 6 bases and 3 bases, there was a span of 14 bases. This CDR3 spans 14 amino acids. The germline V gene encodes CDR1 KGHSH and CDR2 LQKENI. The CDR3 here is CASSRNRGEETQYF. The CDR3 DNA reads TGTGCCAGCTCGCGAAACCGGGGAGAAGAGACCCAGTACTTC.

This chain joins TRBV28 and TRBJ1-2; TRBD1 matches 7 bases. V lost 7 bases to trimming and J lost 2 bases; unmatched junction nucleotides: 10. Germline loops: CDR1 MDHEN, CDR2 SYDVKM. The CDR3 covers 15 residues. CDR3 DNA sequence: TGTGCCAGCAAAACAATCCAGGGACAGAACTATGGCTACACCTTC. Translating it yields CASKTIQGQNYGYTF.

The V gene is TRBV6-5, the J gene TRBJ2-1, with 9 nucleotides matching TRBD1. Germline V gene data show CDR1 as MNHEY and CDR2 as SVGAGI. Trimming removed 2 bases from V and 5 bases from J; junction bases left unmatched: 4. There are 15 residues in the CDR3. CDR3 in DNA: TGTGCCAGCAGTTACCGGGACAGGGTTAACAATGAGCAGTTCTTC. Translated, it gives CASSYRDRVNNEQFF.

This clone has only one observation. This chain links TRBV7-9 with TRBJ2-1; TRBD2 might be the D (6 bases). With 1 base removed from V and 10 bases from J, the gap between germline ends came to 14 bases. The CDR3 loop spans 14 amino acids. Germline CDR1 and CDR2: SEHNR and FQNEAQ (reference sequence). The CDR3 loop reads CASSLDAGHGEQFF. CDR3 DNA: TGTGCCAGCAGCTTAGACGCGGGGCATGGGGAGCAGTTCTTC. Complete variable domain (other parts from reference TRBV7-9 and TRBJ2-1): DTGVSQNPRHKITKRGQNVTFRCDPISEHNRLYWYRQTLGQGPEFLTYFQNEAQLEKSRLLSDRFSAERPKGSFSTLEIQRTEQGDSAMYLCASSLDAGHGEQFFGPGTRLTVL.

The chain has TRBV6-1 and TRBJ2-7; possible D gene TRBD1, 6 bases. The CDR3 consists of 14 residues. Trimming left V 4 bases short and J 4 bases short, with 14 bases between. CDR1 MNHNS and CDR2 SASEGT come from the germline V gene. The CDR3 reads CASSVAGAPYEQYF. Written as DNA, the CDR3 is TGTGCCAGCAGTGTTGCAGGGGCGCCTTACGAGCAGTACTTC.

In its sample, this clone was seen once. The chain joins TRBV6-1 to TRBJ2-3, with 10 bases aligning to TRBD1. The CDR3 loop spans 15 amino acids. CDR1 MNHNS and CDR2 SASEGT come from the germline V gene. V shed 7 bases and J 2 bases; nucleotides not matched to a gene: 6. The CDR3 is CASTRTGGITDTQYF. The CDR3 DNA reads TGTGCCAGCACTCGGACAGGGGGGATCACAGATACGCAGTATTTT.

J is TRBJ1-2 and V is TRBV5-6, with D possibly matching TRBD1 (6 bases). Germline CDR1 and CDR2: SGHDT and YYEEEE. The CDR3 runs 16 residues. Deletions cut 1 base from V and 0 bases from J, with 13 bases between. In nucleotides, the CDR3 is TGTGCCAGCAGCTTGTGGGGTGGGGGGCCTAACTATGGCTACACCTTC. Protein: CASSLWGGGPNYGYTF.

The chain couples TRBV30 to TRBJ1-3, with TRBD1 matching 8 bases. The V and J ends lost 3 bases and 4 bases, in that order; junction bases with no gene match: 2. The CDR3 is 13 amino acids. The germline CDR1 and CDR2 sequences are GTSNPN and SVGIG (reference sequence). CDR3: CAWRTGAGNTIYF. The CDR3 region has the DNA TGTGCCTGGAGGACAGGGGCGGGAAACACCATATATTTT.

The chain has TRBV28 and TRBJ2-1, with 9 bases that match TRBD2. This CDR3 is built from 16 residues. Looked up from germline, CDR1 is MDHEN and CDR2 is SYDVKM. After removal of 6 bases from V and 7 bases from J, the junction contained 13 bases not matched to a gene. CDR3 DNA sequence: TGTGCCAGCAGGGCGGGAGCGGGGGGAGTCTGGAATGAGCAGTTCTTC. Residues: CASRAGAGGVWNEQFF.

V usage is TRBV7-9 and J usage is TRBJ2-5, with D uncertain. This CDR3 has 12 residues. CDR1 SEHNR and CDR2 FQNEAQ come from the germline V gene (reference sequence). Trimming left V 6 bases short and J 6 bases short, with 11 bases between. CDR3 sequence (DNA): TGTGCCAGCAGTTCCTGGCGGCAGACCCAGTACTTC. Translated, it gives CASSSWRQTQYF.

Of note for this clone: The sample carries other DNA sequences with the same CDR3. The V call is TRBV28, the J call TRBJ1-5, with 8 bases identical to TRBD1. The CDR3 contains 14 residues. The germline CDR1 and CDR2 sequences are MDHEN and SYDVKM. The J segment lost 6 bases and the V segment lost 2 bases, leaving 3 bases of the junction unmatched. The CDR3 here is CASSLGTGGQPQHF. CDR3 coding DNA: TGTGCCAGCAGTTTAGGAACAGGGGGTCAGCCCCAGCATTTT.

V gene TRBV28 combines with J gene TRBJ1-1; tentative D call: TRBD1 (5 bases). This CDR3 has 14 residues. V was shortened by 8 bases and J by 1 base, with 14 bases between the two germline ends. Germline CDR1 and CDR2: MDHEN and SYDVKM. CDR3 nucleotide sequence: TGTGCCAGCGGGACCACCGCAACGAACACTGAAGCTTTCTTT. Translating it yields CASGTTATNTEAFF. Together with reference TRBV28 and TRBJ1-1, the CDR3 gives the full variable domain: DVKVTQSSRYLVKRTGEKVFLECVQDMDHENMFWYRQDPGLGLRLIYFSYDVKMKEKGDIPEGYSVSREKKERFSLILESASTNQTSMYLCASGTTATNTEAFFGQGTRLTVV.

DNA of the CDR3: TGTGCCAGCAGGACAGGGACCATGAACACTGAAGCTTTCTTT. This sequence encodes CASRTGTMNTEAFF. V usage is TRBV25-1 and J usage is TRBJ1-1, with 7 bases aligning to TRBD1. This CDR3 comprises 14 residues. Unmatched junction bases numbered 4, after V lost 6 bases and J lost 0 bases. Germline loops: CDR1 MGHDK, CDR2 SYGVNS.

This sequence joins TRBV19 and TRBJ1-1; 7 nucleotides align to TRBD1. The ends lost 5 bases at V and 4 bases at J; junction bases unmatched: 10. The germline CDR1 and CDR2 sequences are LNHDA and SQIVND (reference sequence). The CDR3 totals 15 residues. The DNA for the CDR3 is TGTGCCAGTAGTCTTCGTCCAGGGGGTGGCACTGAAGCTTTCTTT. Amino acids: CASSLRPGGGTEAFF.

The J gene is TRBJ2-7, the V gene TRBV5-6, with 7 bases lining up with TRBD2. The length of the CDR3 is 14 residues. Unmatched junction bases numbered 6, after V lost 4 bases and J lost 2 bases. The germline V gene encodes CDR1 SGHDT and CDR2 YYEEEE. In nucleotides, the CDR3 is TGTGCCAGCAGCGGAGGAGCGGGACCCTACGAGCAGTACTTC. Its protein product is CASSGGAGPYEQYF.

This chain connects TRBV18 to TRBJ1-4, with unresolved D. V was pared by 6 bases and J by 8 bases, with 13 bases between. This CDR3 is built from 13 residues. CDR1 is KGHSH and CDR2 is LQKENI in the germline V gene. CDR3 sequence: CASSPFRKEKLFF. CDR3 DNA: TGTGCCAGCTCCCCCTTTAGGAAGGAAAAACTGTTTTTT.

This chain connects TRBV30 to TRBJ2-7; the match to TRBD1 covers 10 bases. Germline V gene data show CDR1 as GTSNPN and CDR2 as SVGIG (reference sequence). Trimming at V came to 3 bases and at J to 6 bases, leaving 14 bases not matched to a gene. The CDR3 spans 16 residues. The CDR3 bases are TGTGCCTGGAGGACGCTGACAGGGGGCGAAAAACCCGAGCAGTACTTC. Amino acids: CAWRTLTGGEKPEQYF.

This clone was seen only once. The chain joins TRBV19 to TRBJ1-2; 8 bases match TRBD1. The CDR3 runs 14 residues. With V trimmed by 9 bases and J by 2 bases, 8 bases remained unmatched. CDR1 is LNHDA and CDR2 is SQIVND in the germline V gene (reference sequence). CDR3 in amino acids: CASRRTGSNYGYTF. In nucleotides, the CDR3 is TGTGCCAGCAGAAGGACAGGGTCGAACTATGGCTACACCTTC.